Listed here are 23 T cell receptor beta chains from one sample, sequenced in a study of T cells after yellow fever vaccination. From the 5' RACE reads, TCRdb called clonotypes with MiXCR, one entry per CDR3 protein. The sample shows 100,000 to 150,000 distinct CDR3 sequences, 7.5% to 10% of them seen only once. Material: CD8+ T cells sorted from PBMCs, obtained on the day of the yellow fever booster vaccination. The receptor set was obtained from a man younger than 35 who received the YFV17D yellow fever vaccine.

The table lists this clonotype with a few counts. The chain employs TRBV5-4 and TRBJ2-1; D may be TRBD2 (6 bases). V was pared by 2 bases and J by 8 bases, with 11 bases between. This CDR3 region has 13 residues. Per germline, CDR1 SGHNT and CDR2 YYREEE (reference sequence). CDR3 nucleotides: TGTGCCAGCAGCTTTTCGGGAGCGGATGAGCAGTTCTTC. Translating gives CASSFSGADEQFF.

In its sample, this clonotype is large. The chain recombines TRBV7-6 with TRBJ2-3, with 10 bases aligning to TRBD1. Germline-derived CDR1 and CDR2 are SGHVS and FNYEAQ. V was pared by 1 base and J by 4 bases, with 5 bases of the junction left unmatched. The CDR3 extends over 16 amino acids. This CDR3 is CASSLEGDRGSDTQYF. The CDR3 nucleotides read TGTGCCAGCAGCTTAGAAGGGGACAGGGGTTCAGATACGCAGTATTTT. The variable domain in full, with the rest retrieved from reference TRBV7-6 and TRBJ2-3, is GAGVSQSPRYKVTKRGQDVALRCDPISGHVSLYWYRQALGQGPEFLTYFNYEAQQDKSGLPNDRFSAERPEGSISTLTIQRTEQRDSAMYRCASSLEGDRGSDTQYFGPGTRLTVL.

J is TRBJ2-3 and V is TRBV7-3, with 9 bases fitting TRBD1. Germline-derived CDR1 and CDR2 are SGHTA and FQGTGA. The CDR3 runs 17 residues. The ends lost 1 base at V and 6 bases at J; junction bases unmatched: 11. The CDR3 is CASSLNLGQGFGDTQYF. The CDR3 DNA is TGTGCCAGCAGCTTAAATCTGGGACAGGGTTTTGGCGATACGCAGTATTTT.

The rearrangement uses TRBV7-2 and TRBJ2-7; TRBD1 might be the D (6 bases). The germline CDR1 and CDR2 sequences are SGHTA and FQGNSA. Trimming shortened V by 1 base and J by 1 base, and 11 bases separated the two germline ends. This CDR3 is 15 amino acids long. This CDR3 reads CASSLVSGQSYEQYF. The CDR3 nucleotides are TGTGCCAGCAGCTTAGTCTCCGGACAGTCCTACGAGCAGTACTTC.

The chain employs TRBV6-5 and TRBJ2-5; D is ambiguous. CDR3 length: 13 amino acids. The germline V and J ends were trimmed by 0 bases and 4 bases, with 6 bases remaining between them. Germline CDR1 and CDR2: MNHEY and SVGAGI. The CDR3 nucleotides are TGTGCCAGCAGTTACTCGAGTTTAGAGACCCAGTACTTC. It codes for CASSYSSLETQYF.

This clonotype was picked up many times. The chain has TRBV4-2 and TRBJ2-6; D not certain. CDR1 and CDR2 from the germline V gene are LGHNA and YNFKEQ. This CDR3 has 16 residues. V shed 0 bases and J shed 4 bases, with 10 bases lying between them. The CDR3 spells CASSQDESGGANVLTF. CDR3 nucleotides: TGTGCCAGCAGCCAAGATGAATCCGGAGGGGCCAACGTCCTGACTTTC.

This clonotype was counted between two and nine times. The V gene is TRBV30, the J gene TRBJ2-3, with TRBD2 as a possible D gene (6 bases). This CDR3 has 13 residues. Trimming removed 2 bases from V and 6 bases from J, with 12 bases in between. CDR1 is GTSNPN, CDR2 SVGIG, per germline (reference sequence). CDR3: CAWSTSLRDTQYF. The CDR3 coding sequence is TGTGCCTGGAGTACTAGCCTCCGGGATACGCAGTATTTT.

The V and J genes are TRBV14 and TRBJ2-3; weak D call: TRBD1 (6 bases). The CDR3 totals 16 residues. Trimming pared 2 bases from V and 2 bases from J, leaving 14 bases between. Germline CDR1 and CDR2: SGHDN and FVKESK. The CDR3 DNA follows: TGTGCCAGCAGCCAACGGACAGCCTATTACACAGATACGCAGTATTTT. Its translation: CASSQRTAYYTDTQYF.

The rearrangement links TRBV5-4 to TRBJ2-3; D could derive from TRBD1 or TRBD2 (6 bases each). V was clipped by 4 bases and J by 4 bases, with 19 bases between them. Per the germline V gene, CDR1 is SGHNT and CDR2 is YYREEE (reference sequence). The CDR3 has 16 residues. The CDR3 loop reads CASSPVWSGEADTQYF. The DNA of the CDR3 is TGTGCCAGCAGCCCAGTTTGGTCAGGGGAGGCAGATACGCAGTATTTT.

This chain joins TRBV6-1 and TRBJ2-5, with TRBD2 as a possible D gene (6 bases). This CDR3 is built from 11 residues. The ends were cut back, 11 bases at V and 4 bases at J, with 11 bases in the middle. Looked up from germline, CDR1 is MNHNS and CDR2 is SASEGT. The CDR3 loop reads CAGRLGETQYF. The CDR3 bases are TGTGCCGGACGACTAGGAGAGACCCAGTACTTC.

This clonotype was detected only a few times. The chain combines TRBV6-2 or TRBV6-3 with TRBJ1-5; possible D gene TRBD1, 6 bases. This CDR3 contains 13 residues. The ends were cut back, 2 bases at V and 5 bases at J, with 7 bases in the middle. Germline-derived CDR1 and CDR2 are MNHEY and SVGEGT. Here the CDR3 reads CASSYGGHQPQHF. The CDR3 DNA reads TGTGCCAGCAGTTACGGGGGCCATCAGCCCCAGCATTTT.

This clonotype was recorded a few times. This sequence joins TRBV7-9 and TRBJ1-6, with a tentative D call TRBD1 (5 bases). The length of the CDR3 is 12 residues. Germline V gives CDR1 SEHNR, CDR2 FQNEAQ (reference sequence). Trimming shortened V by 3 bases and J by 17 bases, and 14 bases separated the two germline ends. CDR3 nucleotide sequence: TGTGCCAGCAGCTTGCGTGGGACGGAAATCCACTTT. Translating gives CASSLRGTEIHF.

This clonotype was seen a handful of times. The V call is TRBV6-5, the J call TRBJ2-3, with D possibly being TRBD2 (6 bases). The germline gives CDR1 MNHEY, CDR2 SVGAGI. The CDR3 length is 14 residues. The V end lost 0 bases, the J end lost 5 bases, and 9 bases lay between the germline ends. The CDR3 region is CASSYSPGGDTQYF. In DNA form, the CDR3 reads TGTGCCAGCAGTTACTCGCCCGGGGGAGATACGCAGTATTTT.

The rearrangement uses TRBV5-3 and TRBJ2-5, with 7 bases lining up with TRBD2. TRBV5-3 is sorted into the ORF group, with uncertain function. J lost 5 bases, V lost 3 bases, and 25 bases had no gene match. This CDR3 has 20 amino acids. The CDR3 is CARSSSTMPRRASGGETQYF. CDR3 DNA sequence: TGTGCCAGAAGCTCTTCTACCATGCCCCGCCGGGCTAGCGGCGGGGAGACCCAGTACTTC.

The chain combines TRBV4-1 with TRBJ1-1; D is undetermined. There are 14 residues in the CDR3. Germline V gives CDR1 MGHRA, CDR2 YSYEKL. V lost 3 bases and J 8 bases, leaving 16 bases between the germline ends. The CDR3 DNA reads TGCGCCAGCAGCCACGTCAACGTCGCTAAGGAAGCTTTCTTT. Encoded protein: CASSHVNVAKEAFF.

This sequence joins TRBV27 and TRBJ2-1; TRBD2 matches at 7 bases. Germline V gene sequence: CDR1 MNHEY, CDR2 SMNVEV (reference sequence). The CDR3 is 15 amino acids. Losses at the gene ends were 2 bases for V and 2 bases for J; bases not matched to a gene: 3. The chain's CDR3 is CASSLGLAAYNEQFF. The CDR3 coding sequence is TGTGCCAGCAGTTTAGGGCTAGCGGCCTACAATGAGCAGTTCTTC.

The chain joins TRBV6-2 or TRBV6-3 to TRBJ1-5, with TRBD1 matching 7 bases. J was trimmed by 4 bases and V by 2 bases; bases with no gene match: 5. The CDR3 has 15 amino acids. The germline CDR1 and CDR2 sequences are MNHEY and SVGEGT. DNA of the CDR3: TGTGCCAGCAGTTACCGGGGGACAGCAAATCAGCCCCAGCATTTT. Translation: CASSYRGTANQPQHF.

This clonotype is labeled hyperexpanded. V gene TRBV7-9 combines with J gene TRBJ2-7, with 8 bases fitting TRBD2. Germline CDR1 is SEHNR and CDR2 is FQNEAQ (reference sequence). V shed 5 bases, J shed 6 bases, and the junction held 9 bases outside the gene matches. This CDR3 comprises 14 residues. CDR3 region: CASSAPAGVGEQYF. The CDR3 coding sequence is TGTGCCAGCAGCGCCCCAGCGGGGGTCGGCGAGCAGTACTTC.

Concerning this clonotype itself: One junction end does not reproduce the germline sequence, and a read error may be involved. The rearrangement links TRBV7-8 to TRBJ2-1, with 7 bases that match TRBD2. Germline CDR1 is SGHVS and CDR2 is FQNEAQ. This CDR3 contains 16 residues. CDR3 sequence reads: CASSLTRGTAGNEQLF. CDR3 coding DNA: TGTGCCAGCAGCTTGACGCGGGGGACGGCGGGGAATGAGCAGCTCTTC.

This clonotype was counted a few times. The chain uses TRBV4-3 and TRBJ2-1; 13 nucleotides match TRBD2. V trimming: 3 bases; J trimming: 8 bases; junction bases outside the gene matches: 4. CDR3 length: 15 residues. The germline V gene encodes CDR1 LGHNA and CDR2 YSLEER. CDR3 coding DNA: TGCGCCAGCAGCCATACTAGCGGGGGGGCCGATGAGCAGTTCTTC. Translated: CASSHTSGGADEQFF.

This clonotype was counted between two and nine times. The V gene is TRBV12-3 or TRBV12-4, the J gene TRBJ2-3, with D uncertain. V was cut by 1 base and J by 0 bases, with 11 bases left in between. The CDR3 is 16 residues long. CDR3 bases: TGTGCCAGCAGTTTAGGGACGGGCGTCAGCACAGATACGCAGTATTTT. Amino acids: CASSLGTGVSTDTQYF.

The chain combines TRBV5-4 with TRBJ2-3, with TRBD1 matching over 8 bases. The V and J ends lost 1 base and 2 bases, in that order; junction bases with no gene match: 9. The germline V gene encodes CDR1 SGHNT and CDR2 YYREEE (reference sequence). The CDR3 runs 17 residues. Here the CDR3 reads CASSLWGTGFNTDTQYF. CDR3 nucleotide sequence: TGTGCCAGCAGCTTGTGGGGGACAGGATTTAACACAGATACGCAGTATTTT.

This clonotype was counted a few times. The chain has TRBV28 and TRBJ2-1; D perhaps matches TRBD1 (6 bases). Trimming removed 4 bases at V and 4 bases at J, with 17 bases between. Germline loops: CDR1 MDHEN, CDR2 SYDVKM. The CDR3 extends over 16 amino acids. The CDR3 reads CASSWGGQSLYNEQFF. The DNA for the CDR3 is TGTGCCAGCAGTTGGGGTGGACAGTCCCTATACAATGAGCAGTTCTTC.